Presented here are 2 T cell receptor beta chains from one specimen sequenced in a study of Ad26.COV2.S vaccination and SARS-CoV-2 variants. Some clones are missing from TCRdb's copy, which holds only in-frame ones; the method was immunoSEQ multiplex PCR. The repertoire holds roughly 500,000 clones, with around nine tenths as singletons. Treatment defined: approximately 18 received Ad26.COV2.S at low or high dose, single or two shots; 5 received placebo; per-sample allocation not given. Sampling was done on day 63 after the first vaccine or placebo injection. This sample comprised peripheral blood, obtained in a trial of Ad26.COV2.S vaccine versus placebo. Receptor source: a person between 18 and 59 years old who received the Ad26.COV2.S COVID-19 vaccine or a placebo.

V and J are TRBV4-3 and TRBJ1-2; no clear D gene. Germline lookup yields CDR1 LGHNA and CDR2 YSLEER. With 4 bases removed from V and 7 bases from J, the gap between germline ends came to 13 bases. The CDR3 consists of 13 residues. The CDR3 sequence is CASSPTPLGGYTF. CDR3 DNA sequence: TGCGCCAGCAGCCCCACTCCTCTCGGTGGCTACACCTTC.

This sequence joins TRBV7-9 and TRBJ1-2, with 7 nucleotides matching TRBD1. The CDR3 consists of 15 residues. Trimming removed 5 bases from V and 6 bases from J; junction bases left unmatched: 12. Germline CDR1 and CDR2: SEHNR and FQNEAQ (reference sequence). The CDR3 region is CASSRTLTGEDGYTF. The CDR3 DNA sequence: TGTGCCAGCAGCCGCACCCTCACAGGGGAGGATGGCTACACCTTC.